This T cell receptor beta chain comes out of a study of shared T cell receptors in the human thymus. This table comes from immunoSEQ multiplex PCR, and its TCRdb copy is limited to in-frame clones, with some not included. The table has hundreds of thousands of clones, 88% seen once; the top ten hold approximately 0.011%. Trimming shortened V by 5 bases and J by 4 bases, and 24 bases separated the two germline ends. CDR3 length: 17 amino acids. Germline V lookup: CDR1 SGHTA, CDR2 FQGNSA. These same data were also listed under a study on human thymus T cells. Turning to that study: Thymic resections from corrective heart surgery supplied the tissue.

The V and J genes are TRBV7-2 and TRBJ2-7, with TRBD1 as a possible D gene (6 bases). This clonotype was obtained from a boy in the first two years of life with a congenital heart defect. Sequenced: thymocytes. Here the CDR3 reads CASSRTDSGQPSYEQYF. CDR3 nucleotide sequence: TGTGCCAGCAGCCGGACAGACTCGGGGCAGCCCTCATACGAGCAGTACTTC.